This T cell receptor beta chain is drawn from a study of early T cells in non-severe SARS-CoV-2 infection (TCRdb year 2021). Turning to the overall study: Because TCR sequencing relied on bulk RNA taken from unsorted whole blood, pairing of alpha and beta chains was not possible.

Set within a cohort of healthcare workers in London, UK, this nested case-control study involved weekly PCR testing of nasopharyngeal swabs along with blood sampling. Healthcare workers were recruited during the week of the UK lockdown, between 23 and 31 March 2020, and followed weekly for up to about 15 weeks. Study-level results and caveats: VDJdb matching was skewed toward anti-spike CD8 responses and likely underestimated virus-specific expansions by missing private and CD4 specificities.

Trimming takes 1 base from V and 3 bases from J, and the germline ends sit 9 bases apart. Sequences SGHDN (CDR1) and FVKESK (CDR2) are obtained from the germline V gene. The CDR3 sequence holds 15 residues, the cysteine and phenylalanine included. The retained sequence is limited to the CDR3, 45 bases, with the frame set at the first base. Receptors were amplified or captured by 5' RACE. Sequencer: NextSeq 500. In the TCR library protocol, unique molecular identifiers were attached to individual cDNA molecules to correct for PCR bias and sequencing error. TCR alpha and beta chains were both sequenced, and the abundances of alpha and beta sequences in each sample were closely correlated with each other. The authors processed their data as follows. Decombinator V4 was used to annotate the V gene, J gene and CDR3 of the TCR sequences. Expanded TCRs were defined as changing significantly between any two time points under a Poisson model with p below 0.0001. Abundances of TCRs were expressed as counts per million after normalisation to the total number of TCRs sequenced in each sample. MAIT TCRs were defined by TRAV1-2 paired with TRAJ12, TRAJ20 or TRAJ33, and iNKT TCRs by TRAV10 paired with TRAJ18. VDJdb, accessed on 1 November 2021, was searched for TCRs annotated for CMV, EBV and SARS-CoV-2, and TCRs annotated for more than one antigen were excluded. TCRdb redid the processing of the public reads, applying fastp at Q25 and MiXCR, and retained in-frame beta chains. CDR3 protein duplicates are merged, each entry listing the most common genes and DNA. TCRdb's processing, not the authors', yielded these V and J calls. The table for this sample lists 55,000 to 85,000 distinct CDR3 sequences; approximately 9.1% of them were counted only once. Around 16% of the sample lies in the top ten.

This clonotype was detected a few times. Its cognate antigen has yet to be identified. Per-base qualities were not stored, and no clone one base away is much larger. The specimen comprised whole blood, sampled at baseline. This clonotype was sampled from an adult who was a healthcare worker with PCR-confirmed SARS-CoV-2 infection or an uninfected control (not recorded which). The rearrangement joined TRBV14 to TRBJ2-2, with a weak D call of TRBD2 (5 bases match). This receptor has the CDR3 CASSQARGYTGELFF. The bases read TGTGCCAGCAGCCAAGCTCGGGGATACACCGGGGAGCTGTTTTTT.